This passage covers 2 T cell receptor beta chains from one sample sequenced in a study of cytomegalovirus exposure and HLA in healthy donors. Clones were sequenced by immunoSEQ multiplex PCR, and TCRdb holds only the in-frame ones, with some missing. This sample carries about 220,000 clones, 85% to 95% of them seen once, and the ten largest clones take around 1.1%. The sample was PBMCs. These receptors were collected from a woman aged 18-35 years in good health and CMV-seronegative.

The CDR3: CSVGPETQYF. The CDR3 DNA reads as TGCAGCGTTGGGCCTGAGACCCAGTACTTC. The chain uses TRBV29-1 and TRBJ2-5; no clear D. Germline V CDR1 and CDR2: SQVTM, ANQGSEA. CDR3 length: 10 residues. With 4 bases removed from V and 5 bases from J, the gap between germline ends came to 5 bases.

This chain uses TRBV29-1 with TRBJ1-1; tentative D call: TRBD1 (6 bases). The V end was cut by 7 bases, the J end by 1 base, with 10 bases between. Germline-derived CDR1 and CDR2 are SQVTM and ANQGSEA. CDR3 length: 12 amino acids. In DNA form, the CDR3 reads TGCAGCGCGGGGGGCAGGAACACTGAAGCTTTCTTT. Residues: CSAGGRNTEAFF.